This T cell receptor beta chain emerged from a study of patients and donors after allogeneic stem cell transplantation. V was pared by 7 bases and J by 5 bases, with 18 bases between. Germline CDR1 and CDR2: MDHEN and SYDVKM. The CDR3 loop spans 14 amino acids. TCRdb recomputed calls from the RT-PCR reads with MiXCR, one row per CDR3 protein. The profile shows around 170,000 distinct CDR3 sequences, approximately 24% of them singletons. This chain uses TRBV28 with TRBJ2-7; D is possibly TRBD1 (6 bases). The receptor was derived from a human donor who was either an allogeneic HSCT recipient or a stem cell or donor lymphocyte infusion donor (not recorded which). It is not recorded whose cells these are; they may come from a transplant donor. Input material: blood, either unsorted or a sorted T cell fraction (not recorded which). The DNA for the CDR3 is TGTGCCAGCACCCTTGACACAGGGCTCGACGAGCAGTACTTC. This encodes CASTLDTGLDEQYF. Full variable domain (outside the CDR3, taken from reference TRBV28 and TRBJ2-7): DVKVTQSSRYLVKRTGEKVFLECVQDMDHENMFWYRQDPGLGLRLIYFSYDVKMKEKGDIPEGYSVSREKKERFSLILESASTNQTSMYLCASTLDTGLDEQYFGPGTRLTVT.